This is a list of T cell receptor beta chains from one sample in a study of T cell changes during pregnancy in multiple sclerosis. TCRdb's table, derived via immunoSEQ multiplex PCR, lists solely in-frame clones and lacks some. The sample has fewer than 60,000 clones; approximately 94% are singletons. Sample: CD4+ T cells from peripheral blood mononuclear cells, taken in the third trimester of pregnancy. The origin of the receptors is a female donor with multiple sclerosis, enrolled in a pregnancy study. Both conserved end residues are part of each CDR3. D genes are given only for firm matches. Clone size is stated in some rows and not others, as once, few, many or a class when expanded.

DNA	CDR3	size	V	J	D
TGCAGCGGCGGACAGGGGCAAGAGACCCAGTACTTC	CSGGQGQETQYF	.	TRBV29-1	TRBJ2-5	TRBD1
TGTGCCAGCAGTTTAGCGTTCGGGGTGAGGTCCGGAGGGCGCGGCTACACCTTC	CASSLAFGVRSGGRGYTF	.	TRBV28	TRBJ1-2	.
TGCGCCAGCAGCCAAGAGGGAGGGATGAATTCACCCCTCCACTTT	CASSQEGGMNSPLHF	.	TRBV4-3	TRBJ1-6	.
TGTGCCAGCTCACTTACAGGGCGGTTATTAATTCAGTACTTC	CASSLTGRLLIQYF	.	TRBV18	TRBJ2-4	.
TGCGCCAGCAGCTCGACCCCGGGACAGGGTACAGATACGCAGTATTTT	CASSSTPGQGTDTQYF	.	TRBV5-1	TRBJ2-3	TRBD1
TGTGCCAGTAGTGCAGACAGGCCCCTAGCCAAAAACATTCAGTACTTC	CASSADRPLAKNIQYF	.	TRBV19	TRBJ2-4	.
TGTGCCAGCAGTTCACCGGGACAGAGGAATGAAAAACTGTTTTTT	CASSSPGQRNEKLFF	.	TRBV6-5	TRBJ1-4	TRBD1
TGTGCCAGCAGCGATCCCGGGGGAACCCCCATCTTC	CASSDPGGTPIF	.	TRBV9	TRBJ1-2	.
TGTGCCAGCAGTGAGACAGGGACGGGCAATCAGCCCCAGCATTTT	CASSETGTGNQPQHF	few	TRBV6-1	TRBJ1-5	TRBD1
TGTGCCAGCAGCTTGGCGGGCGGGGGTCAGGAGCAGTACTTC	CASSLAGGGQEQYF	few	TRBV5-4	TRBJ2-7	TRBD2
TGTGCCAGCAGCTTGGGCCGCTTAGGGGGGGCGTCGGAGACCCAGTACTTC	CASSLGRLGGASETQYF	once	TRBV5-8	TRBJ2-5	.
TGTGCCAGCAGCTTAGTATCATCCCAGCGGAGGAGCTCCTACGAGCAGTACTTC	CASSLVSSQRRSSYEQYF	.	TRBV7-6	TRBJ2-7	.
TGCGCCAGCAGCCAAGAAGCGGGGCGGACTCAATTACCCGACGAGCAGTACTTC	CASSQEAGRTQLPDEQYF	.	TRBV4-1	TRBJ2-7	TRBD2
TGTGCCAGCAGGGCTAGGGAGCAGTTCTTC	CASRAREQFF	.	TRBV6-1	TRBJ2-1	.
TGTGCCAGCAGTTCAGCCCCCATTACAGGGAGGGGTGGTCAGCCCCAGCATTTT	CASSSAPITGRGGQPQHF	.	TRBV27	TRBJ1-5	.
TGTGCCAGTAGTGCGACAGGGGGCTTCTCCTACGAGCAGTACTTC	CASSATGGFSYEQYF	.	TRBV19	TRBJ2-7	TRBD1
TGTGCCAGCCGCGGGAGGGCCTACGAGCAGTACTTC	CASRGRAYEQYF	.	TRBV28	TRBJ2-7	TRBD2
TGTGCCAGCAGTTACTCCGGGGGGGGCCTTCAGAACACCATATATTTT	CASSYSGGGLQNTIYF	.	TRBV6-5	TRBJ1-3	.
TGTGCCAGCAGCTCCAAGAACAGGGGGCGTCACATTCAGTACTTC	CASSSKNRGRHIQYF	.	TRBV13	TRBJ2-4	TRBD1
TGTGCCAGCAGAGTAGCCCTTACCAGCTCCTATAATTCACCCCTCCACTTT	CASRVALTSSYNSPLHF	.	TRBV28	TRBJ1-6	.
TGTGCCAGCAGACGGGACAGGGTAAGAACTGAAGCTTTCTTT	CASRRDRVRTEAFF	.	TRBV6-5	TRBJ1-1	TRBD1
TGTGCCAGCAGTGACTGGCAGGGTGGGCACAATGAGCAGTTCTTC	CASSDWQGGHNEQFF	.	TRBV6-5	TRBJ2-1	.
TGTGCCAGCTCACCTAGAGAGTACCAAGAGACCCAGTACTTC	CASSPREYQETQYF	.	TRBV18	TRBJ2-5	.
TGCGCCAGCAGCTTTACACGGAACACTGAAGCTTTCTTT	CASSFTRNTEAFF	.	TRBV5-1	TRBJ1-1	.
TGTGCCAGCAGCTTAGGGGGACAGGGAGGCAATGAGCAGTTCTTC	CASSLGGQGGNEQFF	.	TRBV11-3	TRBJ2-1	TRBD1
TGTGCCAGCAGCTTCTCAGGCCGATATGAAAAACTGTTTTTT	CASSFSGRYEKLFF	once	TRBV11-2	TRBJ1-4	.
TGTGCCAGCAGTCCGGACAGCTATAGCAATCAGCCCCAGCATTTT	CASSPDSYSNQPQHF	.	TRBV11-2	TRBJ1-5	.
TGTGCCAGCAGCCAAGACATCACCTACGGGCAGTACTTC	CASSQDITYGQYF	.	TRBV14	TRBJ2-7	.
TGTGCCATTCGGGACAGGAACACTGAAGCTTTCTTT	CAIRDRNTEAFF	.	TRBV10-3	TRBJ1-1	TRBD1
TGTGCCAGCAGTCTTCAGGGTGGGGCCTACGAGCAGTACTTC	CASSLQGGAYEQYF	.	TRBV2	TRBJ2-7	.
TGTGCCTGGAAGAAAATCCGGAGCGCAACTAATGAAAAACTGTTTTTT	CAWKKIRSATNEKLFF	.	TRBV30	TRBJ1-4	.
TGTGCCAGCAGCGAGCCGGGACAGGGGTCACCCCTCCACTTT	CASSEPGQGSPLHF	.	TRBV9	TRBJ1-6	TRBD1
TGTGCCAGCAGTGCCACAGGAGGGGTATGGTCACCCCTCCACTTT	CASSATGGVWSPLHF	.	TRBV6-1	TRBJ1-6	.
TGTGCCAGCAGTGAGAGGATTCCCTACGAGCAGTACTTC	CASSERIPYEQYF	.	TRBV6-1	TRBJ2-7	.
TGTGCCAGCAGCTTAGGGTTCGGCGGGGGGCAAGAGACCCAGTACTTC	CASSLGFGGGQETQYF	.	TRBV7-3	TRBJ2-5	TRBD2
TGTGCCAGCTCCGACAGGGGGGAGACCCAGTACTTC	CASSDRGETQYF	.	TRBV2	TRBJ2-5	TRBD1
TGTGCCAGCAGTCTCCGCGGACAGACAAATTCACCCCTCCACTTT	CASSLRGQTNSPLHF	.	TRBV28	TRBJ1-6	.
TGTGCCTCCCTCCGGCAGGGCACAAGCACAGATACGCAGTATTTT	CASLRQGTSTDTQYF	.	TRBV10-3	TRBJ2-3	.
TGCAGCGTGGGACAGGGGGCATCTGGCTACACCTTC	CSVGQGASGYTF	.	TRBV29-1	TRBJ1-2	TRBD1
TGTGCCAGCAGTTACCTGACAGATACGCAGTATTTT	CASSYLTDTQYF	.	TRBV6-6	TRBJ2-3	.
TGTGCCAGCAGCTTTAGTGGTTACGGCACAGATACGCAGTATTTT	CASSFSGYGTDTQYF	.	TRBV11-2	TRBJ2-3	.
TGTGCCAGCAGCTTTGGACTGCCGACGGATACGCAGTATTTT	CASSFGLPTDTQYF	.	TRBV11-2	TRBJ2-3	.
TGTGCCAGCAACCTAGCCGACCAGAATAGTTCACCCCTCCACTTT	CASNLADQNSSPLHF	.	TRBV4-2	TRBJ1-6	.
TGCGCCAGCAGCCCGCAGGGGGTCGGGGAGCTGTTTTTT	CASSPQGVGELFF	.	TRBV5-1	TRBJ2-2	TRBD1
TGTGCCAGCAGCTTAAGCCCCCCGGGCTCTGGAAACACCATATATTTT	CASSLSPPGSGNTIYF	.	TRBV7-3	TRBJ1-3	.
TGTGCCAGCTCACCCGGACAGGGTAACACTGAAGCTTTCTTT	CASSPGQGNTEAFF	.	TRBV18	TRBJ1-1	TRBD1
TGTGCCAGCAGTAATACAGGGTCTAGCACAGATACGCAGTATTTT	CASSNTGSSTDTQYF	.	TRBV28	TRBJ2-3	.
TGCAGCGCCCGGAGCGGGAGAGCTACGAACACCGGGGAGCTGTTTTTT	CSARSGRATNTGELFF	.	TRBV29-1	TRBJ2-2	TRBD2
TGTGCCAGCAGCTTGGAGCTCCGGGGGACAGATACGCAGTATTTT	CASSLELRGTDTQYF	.	TRBV5-4	TRBJ2-3	.
TGTGCCAGCAGTCAGGGTAGTGAAAAACTGTTTTTT	CASSQGSEKLFF	.	TRBV28	TRBJ1-4	.
TGTGCCAGCAGCTTAGTCTCTGGAGGGACCGACGAGCAGTACTTC	CASSLVSGGTDEQYF	.	TRBV11-2	TRBJ2-7	.
TGTGCCACCCGAAACAGCTCCTACAATGAGCAGTTCTTC	CATRNSSYNEQFF	.	TRBV13	TRBJ2-1	.
TGCGCCAGCAGCTTAGATGGCCGTCAGTTCTTC	CASSLDGRQFF	.	TRBV5-1	TRBJ2-1	.
TGTGCCAGCAGCGTATGGGACAGGGGACAAGGAAACACCATATATTTT	CASSVWDRGQGNTIYF	.	TRBV9	TRBJ1-3	TRBD1
TGCGCCAGCAGCCTATCACTAGCGGGAGCCGATGAGCAGTTCTTC	CASSLSLAGADEQFF	.	TRBV5-1	TRBJ2-1	TRBD2
TGCGCCAGCAGTCAACCGACAGGGATAATAGGTGGGCACCAAGCTTTCTTT	CASSQPTGIIGGHQAFF	.	TRBV23-1	TRBJ1-1	TRBD1
TGCGCCAGCAGCTTGAAACAGGGGTATCATAATTCACCCCTCCACTTT	CASSLKQGYHNSPLHF	.	TRBV5-1	TRBJ1-6	TRBD1
TGTGCCAGCAGTTCAGGACAGTATGGCTACACCTTC	CASSSGQYGYTF	.	TRBV6-7	TRBJ1-2	.
TGTGCCAGCAGTTTTGGGACAGGAACCAACTATGGCTACACCTTC	CASSFGTGTNYGYTF	.	TRBV6-5	TRBJ1-2	TRBD1